This T cell receptor (beta chain) stems from a study of T cells after posttransplantation cyclophosphamide. Sequencing was performed with immunoSEQ multiplex PCR; in TCRdb, only in-frame clones are kept and a portion is missing. There are under 30,000 clones in the sample, none observed a single time. This clone appeared a few times. Germline values: CDR1 SGHAT, CDR2 FQNNGV. The CDR3 is made up of 11 amino acids. The V end was cut by 5 bases, the J end by 6 bases, with 6 bases between. This sequence joins TRBV11-2 and TRBJ2-3; D unclear. This receptor was taken from a woman aged 55-70 years in good health, CMV-negative, and a related stem cell transplant donor. Sequencing was carried out using PBMCs. CDR3 sequence (DNA): TGTGCCAGCAGCCCACACGATACGCAGTATTTT. Protein product: CASSPHDTQYF.